The present T cell receptor (beta chain) was sequenced within a study of identical twins' blood T cells. Findings and limits, study-wide: Each donor's most abundant TCRbeta clonotypes shared more CDR3 sequences with her twin than unrelated donors.

The three twin pairs were reared together, likely meeting the same infections. Deletions cut 8 bases from V and 0 bases from J, with 5 bases between. CDR3 length equals 11 residues. Germline-derived CDR1 and CDR2 are SNHLY and FYNNEI. One entry per CDR3 protein results from TCRdb running MiXCR on the 5' RACE reads. The sample lists roughly 340,000 distinct CDR3 sequences; 28% were seen once. In the case of this clonotype: Its antigen remains unidentified.

The TCR sequence derives from a woman aged 18 to 55 in good health. This chain joins TRBV2 and TRBJ2-7; D is unresolved. The specimen was PBMCs. CDR3 coding DNA: TGTGCCAGCGCGAGCTCCTACGAGCAGTACTTC. Its protein is CASASSYEQYF.